Shown below are 32 T cell receptor beta chains from a single sample sequenced in a study of shared clonotypes between healthy human individuals. Clones were read by immunoSEQ multiplex PCR, and TCRdb kept only the in-frame ones, dropping some. The data contain about 1.5 million clones, more than 95% of them seen just once; the ten biggest clones take up roughly 1.2%. The sequencing input was naive CD4+ T cells sorted from blood. The subset here: CD45RA+ positively selected. Receptors originate from a man aged 30 to 39 in good health.

This sequence joins TRBV29-1 and TRBJ2-5; 8 nucleotides line up with TRBD2. The V gene end was trimmed by 6 bases and the J gene end by 3 bases; junction bases not matched to a gene: 15. This CDR3 has 16 residues. CDR1 and CDR2 from the germline V gene are SQVTM and ANQGSEA. The CDR3 loop is CSVRNRGLGNEETQYF. The CDR3 nucleotides read TGCAGCGTACGCAACCGGGGACTAGGGAACGAAGAGACCCAGTACTTC.

V gene TRBV7-2 combines with J gene TRBJ2-1; D gene unclear. The length of the CDR3 is 15 residues. Per the germline V gene, CDR1 is SGHTA and CDR2 is FQGNSA. V lost 6 bases and J lost 8, with 20 bases in between. The CDR3 region is CASRPPGSGRDEQFF. CDR3 sequence (DNA): TGTGCCAGCAGACCCCCGGGCTCGGGCCGCGATGAGCAGTTCTTC.

This chain joins TRBV5-1 and TRBJ2-7, with 7 nucleotides matching TRBD1. The CDR3 has 19 amino acids. The germline CDR1 and CDR2 sequences are SGHRS and YFSETQ. Trimming took 1 base from V and 4 from J; bases not matched to a gene: 20. CDR3: CASSLFPLFRDSSLYEQYF. The CDR3 nucleotides are TGCGCCAGCAGCTTGTTCCCCCTCTTCCGGGACAGCTCCCTTTACGAGCAGTACTTC.

The V gene is TRBV9, the J gene TRBJ2-1, with a tentative D call TRBD1 (6 bases). Trimming took off 3 bases at V and 5 bases at J, with 21 bases between the two ends. In germline, CDR1 is SGDLS, CDR2 YYNGEE. The CDR3 is made up of 17 amino acids. DNA for the CDR3: TGTGCCAGCAGCGAACGACAGGTTGGCTCCCAAAACAATGAGCAGTTCTTC. Translation gives CASSERQVGSQNNEQFF.

The V and J genes are TRBV6-6 and TRBJ2-7; D is ambiguous. V was trimmed by 2 bases and J by 3 bases, leaving 8 bases between them. This CDR3 region has 13 residues. From germline, CDR1 is MNHNY and CDR2 SVGAGI (reference sequence). As DNA, the CDR3 is TGTGCCAGCAGTTACCCCCAGGACTACGAGCAGTACTTC. Amino acid sequence: CASSYPQDYEQYF.

J is TRBJ2-2 and V is TRBV18; no clear D gene. V lost 1 base, J lost 7 bases, and 7 bases lay in between. From germline, CDR1 is KGHSH and CDR2 LQKENI. The CDR3 totals 13 residues. CDR3 sequence: CASSPLRVGELFF. CDR3 in DNA: TGTGCCAGCTCACCACTACGGGTCGGGGAGCTGTTTTTT.

The chain is built from TRBV2 and TRBJ2-3; 14 bases line up with TRBD2. Trimming cost V 3 bases and J 5 bases; bases outside gene matches: 7. The CDR3 runs 17 residues. CDR1 is SNHLY and CDR2 is FYNNEI in the germline V gene. The CDR3 sequence is CASSDPGLAGVVDTQYF. CDR3 nucleotides: TGTGCCAGCAGTGACCCGGGACTAGCGGGAGTTGTAGATACGCAGTATTTT.

This clone appeared a single time. The rearrangement links TRBV19 to TRBJ2-1; no firm D call. CDR1 is LNHDA, CDR2 SQIVND, per germline (reference sequence). The CDR3 length is 15 residues. The V end was cut by 0 bases, the J end by 4 bases, with 10 bases between. The CDR3 region has the DNA TGTGCCAGTAGTATAGACATCCTCACGTACAATGAGCAGTTCTTC. Its translation is CASSIDILTYNEQFF.

This chain connects TRBV27 to TRBJ2-7; D is ambiguous. The CDR3 contains 16 residues. Trimming took 2 bases from V and 0 from J, leaving 14 bases between them. CDR1 is MNHEY, CDR2 SMNVEV, per germline (reference sequence). The CDR3 loop is CASSLGPGESSYEQYF. The CDR3 DNA sequence: TGTGCCAGCAGTTTAGGGCCAGGAGAGAGCTCCTACGAGCAGTACTTC.

About this clone: This sample includes further DNA sequences coding for the same CDR3. The V gene is TRBV7-8, the J gene TRBJ2-7; 9 bases fit TRBD1. The CDR3 is 14 amino acids. Germline assignment: CDR1 SGHVS and CDR2 FQNEAQ. The V gene end was trimmed by 1 base and the J gene end by 3 bases; junction bases not matched to a gene: 1. This CDR3 reads CASSLGQGGYEQYF. In DNA form, the CDR3 reads TGTGCCAGCAGCTTAGGACAGGGGGGCTACGAGCAGTACTTC.

The genes are TRBV5-1 and TRBJ2-7; D is unclear. Trimming shortened V by 0 bases and J by 0 bases, and 7 bases separated the two germline ends. Germline-derived CDR1 and CDR2 are SGHRS and YFSETQ. The CDR3 is made up of 14 amino acids. This CDR3 reads CASSLVGFSYEQYF. The CDR3 DNA reads TGCGCCAGCAGCTTGGTTGGGTTCTCCTACGAGCAGTACTTC.

This rearrangement joins TRBV10-3 to TRBJ2-7; 7 nucleotides match TRBD1. V lost 7 bases to trimming and J lost 2 bases; unmatched junction nucleotides: 8. Germline CDR1 reads ENHRY; CDR2 reads SYGVKD. The CDR3 runs 14 residues. The DNA for the CDR3 is TGTGCCATCAAACAGACAGGGCTTCCCTACGAGCAGTACTTC. Its translation is CAIKQTGLPYEQYF.

About this clone: This sample includes further DNA sequences coding for the same CDR3. CDR3 bases: TGTGCCAGCAGTGAGGGAGGGAGGGGAGGGCAAGAGACCCAGTACTTC. Encoded protein: CASSEGGRGGQETQYF. This chain joins TRBV2 and TRBJ2-5; 7 bases line up with TRBD2. V shed 3 bases, J shed 2 bases, and the junction held 9 bases outside the gene matches. The germline V gene has CDR1 SNHLY and CDR2 FYNNEI. The CDR3 is 16 amino acids. Looking up the rest from reference TRBV2 and TRBJ2-5 gives the full variable domain: EPEVTQTPSHQVTQMGQEVILRCVPISNHLYFYWYRQILGQKVEFLVSFYNNEISEKSEIFDDQFSVERPDGSNFTLKIRSTKLEDSAMYFCASSEGGRGGQETQYFGPGTRLLVL.

V is TRBV11-2 and J is TRBJ1-1, with D perhaps matching TRBD1 (6 bases). Trimming shortened V by 5 bases and J by 8 bases, and 12 bases separated the two germline ends. The CDR3 totals 12 residues. CDR1 and CDR2 from the germline V gene are SGHAT and FQNNGV. The CDR3 coding sequence is TGTGCCAGCAGCATCCGGACAGCAGAAGCTTTCTTT. It codes for CASSIRTAEAFF.

In this sample, this clone turned up a few times. The chain combines TRBV10-3 with TRBJ1-2; the D gene is possibly TRBD1 (6 bases). Looked up from germline, CDR1 is ENHRY and CDR2 is SYGVKD. V lost 10 bases and J 3 bases, leaving 12 bases between the germline ends. This CDR3 comprises 12 residues. CDR3 loop: CATRDTDYGYTF. The CDR3 region has the DNA TGTGCCACCCGGGACACCGACTATGGCTACACCTTC.

This clone was recorded only once. The rearrangement links TRBV29-1 to TRBJ2-3; 14 bases agree with TRBD2. The germline CDR1 and CDR2 sequences are SQVTM and ANQGSEA. Trimming took 4 bases from V and 4 from J; bases not matched to a gene: 13. CDR3 length equals 18 residues. CDR3 sequence: CSVVLSVGLAGVADTQYF. CDR3 DNA sequence: TGCAGCGTTGTTCTTTCGGTGGGACTAGCGGGAGTGGCAGATACGCAGTATTTT.

This clone was recorded once. The chain recombines TRBV28 with TRBJ2-3, with 15 bases that match TRBD2. Germline V CDR1 and CDR2: MDHEN, SYDVKM. This CDR3 is 14 amino acids long. The junction had 7 bases not matched to a gene; V was cut back by 4 bases and J by 14 bases. In DNA, the CDR3 is TGTGCCAGCAGTTCCGGACTAGCGGGAGGGCCTCCGTATTTT. Translated: CASSSGLAGGPPYF.

The J gene is TRBJ2-7, the V gene TRBV14; no firm D call. The CDR3 contains 15 residues. CDR1 is SGHDN and CDR2 is FVKESK in the germline V gene. V was pared by 2 bases and J by 0 bases, with 11 bases between. CDR3 DNA: TGTGCCAGCAGCCAAAGGAGCTTGAACTCCTACGAGCAGTACTTC. As protein: CASSQRSLNSYEQYF.

In this sample, this clone turned up once. The rearrangement links TRBV2 to TRBJ1-4, with 7 bases lining up with TRBD1. Trimming cost V 3 bases and J 3 bases; bases outside gene matches: 4. CDR1 SNHLY and CDR2 FYNNEI come from the germline V gene. This CDR3 comprises 15 residues. The CDR3 reads CASSDGQVANEKLFF. In DNA, the CDR3 is TGTGCCAGCAGTGACGGACAGGTGGCTAATGAAAAACTGTTTTTT.

The chain uses TRBV7-3 and TRBJ2-1, with TRBD1 identical over 7 bases. Germline assignment: CDR1 SGHTA and CDR2 FQGTGA. The junction had 7 bases not matched to a gene; V was cut back by 8 bases and J by 6 bases. CDR3 length equals 13 residues. CDR3 in amino acids: CASGTGAFNEQFF. The CDR3 bases are TGTGCCAGCGGAACAGGGGCGTTCAATGAGCAGTTCTTC.

This chain joins TRBV7-8 and TRBJ2-5; D might be TRBD1 (5 bases). Germline V gene sequence: CDR1 SGHVS, CDR2 FQNEAQ. The CDR3 totals 16 residues. Trimming shortened V by 1 base and J by 4 bases, and 16 bases separated the two germline ends. The CDR3 sequence is CASSLEGLRRRETQYF. Written as DNA, the CDR3 is TGTGCCAGCAGCTTAGAGGGGTTGCGGAGAAGAGAGACCCAGTACTTC. The variable domain in full, completed from reference TRBV7-8 and TRBJ2-5, reads GAGVSQSPRYKVAKRGQDVALRCDPISGHVSLFWYQQALGQGPEFLTYFQNEAQLDKSGLPSDRFFAERPEGSVSTLKIQRTQQEDSAVYLCASSLEGLRRRETQYFGPGTRLLVL.

V gene TRBV9 combines with J gene TRBJ2-7; perhaps D is TRBD1 or TRBD2 (6 bases each). CDR1 SGDLS and CDR2 YYNGEE come from the germline V gene. This CDR3 comprises 15 residues. Trimming stripped 7 bases from V and 0 bases from J, with 17 bases between. DNA for the CDR3: TGTGCCAGCTCAATCGGGGGCGGTAGCTCCTACGAGCAGTACTTC. Encoded protein: CASSIGGGSSYEQYF.

The J gene is TRBJ2-1, the V gene TRBV9; 8 bases line up with TRBD2. With V trimmed by 0 bases and J by 7 bases, 12 bases remained unmatched. The CDR3 has 17 residues. Germline V gene sequence: CDR1 SGDLS, CDR2 YYNGEE. The CDR3 coding sequence is TGTGCCAGCAGCGTAGGGGGGCCGGGAGGGCCTGGGAATGAGCAGTTCTTC. It encodes CASSVGGPGGPGNEQFF.

This clone showed up just once. This chain links TRBV28 with TRBJ2-3; D is ambiguous. Trimming removed 5 bases at V and 0 bases at J, with 6 bases between. The CDR3 length is 13 residues. The germline CDR1 and CDR2 sequences are MDHEN and SYDVKM. The CDR3 sequence is CASSQSSTDTQYF. DNA for the CDR3: TGTGCCAGCAGTCAATCAAGCACAGATACGCAGTATTTT.

The chain links TRBV7-8 to TRBJ2-5; weak D call: TRBD2 (5 bases). Germline V gene data show CDR1 as SGHVS and CDR2 as FQNEAQ. Trimming shortened V by 4 bases and J by 4 bases, and 10 bases separated the two germline ends. There are 13 residues in the CDR3. CDR3 sequence: CASSSADTETQYF. As DNA, the CDR3 is TGTGCCAGCAGCTCAGCGGATACAGAGACCCAGTACTTC.

V is TRBV6-1 and J is TRBJ2-5; 10 positions match TRBD1. The V segment lost 2 bases and the J segment 5 bases; nucleotides outside the gene matches: 8. The CDR3 is made up of 16 amino acids. The germline V gene encodes CDR1 MNHNS and CDR2 SASEGT. DNA of the CDR3: TGTGCCAGCAGTGAACGTCTAAGACAGGGGGCCGAGACCCAGTACTTC. This encodes CASSERLRQGAETQYF.

Note on this clone: Within the sample, other DNA sequences also encode this same CDR3. The chain carries TRBV5-1 and TRBJ2-7, with 9 bases lining up with TRBD1. V lost 0 bases to trimming and J lost 2 bases; unmatched junction nucleotides: 0. Germline CDR1 reads SGHRS; CDR2 reads YFSETQ. This CDR3 is 14 amino acids long. The CDR3 nucleotides read TGCGCCAGCAGCTTGGGGACAGGGGCCTACGAGCAGTACTTC. Encoded protein: CASSLGTGAYEQYF. The entire variable domain, with the rest obtained from reference TRBV5-1 and TRBJ2-7, is as follows: KAGVTQTPRYLIKTRGQQVTLSCSPISGHRSVSWYQQTPGQGLQFLFEYFSETQRNKGNFPGRFSGRQFSNSRSEMNVSTLELGDSALYLCASSLGTGAYEQYFGPGTRLTVT.

The chain uses TRBV2 and TRBJ2-1; D is uncertain. The V and J ends lost 7 bases and 5 bases respectively, with 18 bases between them. Germline CDR1 SNHLY, CDR2 FYNNEI. The CDR3 runs to 15 residues. CDR3 protein: CASTLDLLNHNEQFF. CDR3 nucleotide sequence: TGTGCCAGCACCCTGGACCTTCTAAACCACAATGAGCAGTTCTTC.

The rearrangement uses TRBV5-8 and TRBJ2-1, with D tentatively TRBD1 (6 bases). Trimming stripped 3 bases from V and 4 bases from J, with 17 bases between. The CDR3 has 16 amino acids. CDR1 and CDR2 from the germline V gene are SGHTS and YDEGEE. CDR3 bases: TGTGCCAGCAGCTCGGGCACGGTACAGGGATACAATGAGCAGTTCTTC. Encoded protein: CASSSGTVQGYNEQFF.

The DNA for the CDR3 is TGTGCCAGCAGCTTGGTTAAGCGGGAGTTATCTGGGGCCAACGTCCTGACTTTC. Protein sequence: CASSLVKRELSGANVLTF. The chain has TRBV5-6 and TRBJ2-6; 8 nucleotides match TRBD2. V was pared by 0 bases and J by 1 base, with 6 bases of the junction left unmatched. This CDR3 has 18 amino acids. The V gene's germline CDR1 is SGHDT and CDR2 YYEEEE.

The J gene is TRBJ2-5, the V gene TRBV19; D gene ambiguous. The CDR3 has 14 residues. The V gene lost 4 bases and the J gene lost 5 bases, with 14 bases spanning the gap. Per germline, CDR1 LNHDA and CDR2 SQIVND (reference sequence). CDR3 coding DNA: TGTGCCAGTAGTACCCTCCAATTCCGGGAGACCCAGTACTTC. Amino acids: CASSTLQFRETQYF.

V and J are TRBV9 and TRBJ2-4; D may correspond to TRBD1 or TRBD2 (6 bases each). Trimming pared 4 bases from V and 4 bases from J, leaving 15 bases between. The CDR3 has 15 residues. From germline, CDR1 is SGDLS and CDR2 YYNGEE. CDR3 amino acids: CASSFSGDKKNIQYF. CDR3 DNA sequence: TGTGCCAGCAGCTTCTCGGGGGACAAGAAAAACATTCAGTACTTC. The variable domain in full, completed from reference TRBV9 and TRBJ2-4, reads DSGVTQTPKHLITATGQRVTLRCSPRSGDLSVYWYQQSLDQGLQFLIQYYNGEERAKGNILERFSAQQFPDLHSELNLSSLELGDSALYFCASSFSGDKKNIQYFGAGTRLSVL.